One TCR beta chain is described in this entry. What it binds is not known. TCR beta sequencing was performed on blood CD8+ and CD4+ T cells. The data were taken from a study of CD8 T cells in Susac syndrome. RNA totalling roughly 0.45 to 1 ug underwent reverse transcription with random hexamers. Multiplex immunoSEQ PCR targeted 54 Vbeta and 13 Jbeta TCR beta segments. TCRdb used MiXCR to reprocess the immunoSEQ multiplex PCR reads, holding one entry per CDR3 protein. The sample holds about 250,000 distinct CDR3 sequences; 90% to 95% are singletons and the top ten take about 0.07%. Findings and caveats of the study: By the study's own acknowledgment, its TCR sequencing and HLA analysis included relatively few individuals.

Sequences were obtained from CD4+ T cells from PBMCs. The receptor was derived from a human donor with multiple sclerosis.

Here the CDR3 DNA reads TGTGCCAGCAGCCCACTAGCGGGAGGTAACACCGGGGAGCTGTTTTTT. Protein product: CASSPLAGGNTGELFF. V usage is TRBV11-1 and J usage is TRBJ2-2, with TRBD2 matching 12 bases. CDR1 and CDR2 from the germline V gene are SGHAT and FQDESV (reference sequence). V lost 5 bases to trimming and J lost 2 bases; unmatched junction nucleotides: 3. The CDR3 totals 16 residues.